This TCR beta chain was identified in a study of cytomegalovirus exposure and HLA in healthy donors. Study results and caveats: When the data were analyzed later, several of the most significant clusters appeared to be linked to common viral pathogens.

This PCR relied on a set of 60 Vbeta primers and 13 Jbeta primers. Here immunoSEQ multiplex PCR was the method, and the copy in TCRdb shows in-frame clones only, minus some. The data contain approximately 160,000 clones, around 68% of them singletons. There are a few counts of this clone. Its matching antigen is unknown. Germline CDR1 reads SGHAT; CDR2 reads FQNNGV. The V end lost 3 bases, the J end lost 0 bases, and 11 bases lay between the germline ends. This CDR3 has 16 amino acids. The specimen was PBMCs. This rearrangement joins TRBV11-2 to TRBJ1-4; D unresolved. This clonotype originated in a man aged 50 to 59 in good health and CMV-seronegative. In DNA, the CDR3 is TGTGCCAGCAGCTTCAGTTCCCGGGCAACTAATGAAAAACTGTTTTTT. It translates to CASSFSSRATNEKLFF.